Shown below are 10 T cell receptor beta chains from a single sample sequenced in a study of cytomegalovirus exposure and HLA in healthy donors. Use of 60 Vbeta and 13 Jbeta primers characterized the PCR. Here immunoSEQ multiplex PCR was the method, and the copy in TCRdb shows in-frame clones only, minus some. The sample records about 82,000 clones, approximately 69% being singletons. The sequenced material came from PBMCs. All receptors derive from a woman aged 50 to 60 in good health and CMV-seropositive.

The genes are TRBV7-6 and TRBJ1-2, with D unclear. The CDR3 has 14 residues. The V gene lost 1 base and the J gene lost 7 bases, with 13 bases spanning the gap. The germline V gene encodes CDR1 SGHVS and CDR2 FNYEAQ. The CDR3 spells CASSLGDNTSGYTF. CDR3 in DNA: TGTGCCAGCAGCTTAGGCGACAACACGTCTGGCTACACCTTC.

V gene TRBV6-5 combines with J gene TRBJ2-7; the D gene is possibly TRBD1 (6 bases). Germline CDR1 and CDR2: MNHEY and SVGAGI. V lost 6 bases and J 4 bases, leaving 19 bases between the germline ends. This CDR3 comprises 15 residues. The CDR3 bases are TGTGCCAGCAGCCCCTTTATCACAGGGACGTACGAGCAGTACTTC. It is translated as CASSPFITGTYEQYF.

The rearrangement uses TRBV5-1 and TRBJ2-5; the D gene is possibly TRBD1 (6 bases). Trimming removed 7 bases from V and 2 bases from J, with 21 bases in between. This CDR3 has 16 residues. CDR1 is SGHRS, CDR2 YFSETQ, per germline. The CDR3 nucleotides read TGCGCCAGCGGGGGCCCAGCGGAGCATTCACAAGAGACCCAGTACTTC. Its translation is CASGGPAEHSQETQYF.

This chain links TRBV5-4 with TRBJ1-1, with TRBD1 matching over 9 bases. The CDR3 loop spans 14 amino acids. CDR1 SGHNT and CDR2 YYREEE come from the germline V gene (reference sequence). With 2 bases clipped from V and 3 bases from J, the junction kept 2 bases outside the gene matches. CDR3 DNA sequence: TGTGCCAGCAGCTTTGACAGGGGGGACACTGAAGCTTTCTTT. Amino acid sequence: CASSFDRGDTEAFF.

The V and J genes are TRBV28 and TRBJ1-5, with a possible D match to TRBD1 (5 bases). The V and J ends lost 7 bases and 5 bases respectively, with 12 bases between them. The CDR3 loop spans 13 amino acids. Germline CDR1 MDHEN, CDR2 SYDVKM. CDR3 DNA: TGTGCCAGCACCAGAGACAGCGATCAGCCCCAGCATTTT. Residues: CASTRDSDQPQHF.

This clone was recorded a few times. V gene TRBV27 combines with J gene TRBJ2-3; D might be TRBD2 (5 bases). The germline V and J ends were trimmed by 3 bases and 1 base, with 17 bases remaining between them. The CDR3 extends over 17 amino acids. CDR1 MNHEY and CDR2 SMNVEV come from the germline V gene (reference sequence). The CDR3 loop reads CASSFVGTRTGTDTQYF. CDR3 nucleotides: TGTGCCAGCAGTTTTGTCGGTACAAGGACTGGCACAGATACGCAGTATTTT.

Only a few counts were recorded for this clone. V and J are TRBV7-8 and TRBJ1-6; D gene ambiguous. Germline CDR1 reads SGHVS; CDR2 reads FQNEAQ. The CDR3 length is 14 residues. Trimming removed 1 base from V and 3 bases from J, with 4 bases in between. The CDR3 loop reads CASSLGSYNSPLHF. DNA of the CDR3: TGTGCCAGCAGCTTAGGCAGCTATAATTCACCCCTCCACTTT. The full variable domain, in which reference TRBV7-8 and TRBJ1-6 provide the parts outside the CDR3, is GAGVSQSPRYKVAKRGQDVALRCDPISGHVSLFWYQQALGQGPEFLTYFQNEAQLDKSGLPSDRFFAERPEGSVSTLKIQRTQQEDSAVYLCASSLGSYNSPLHFGNGTRLTVT.

The chain is built from TRBV4-2 and TRBJ2-3; 8 bases are shared with TRBD2. V lost 1 base to trimming and J lost 1 base; unmatched junction nucleotides: 7. The germline CDR1 and CDR2 sequences are LGHNA and YNFKEQ. CDR3 length: 17 residues. The CDR3 is CASSQVRAGAGTDTQYF. In nucleotides, the CDR3 is TGTGCCAGCAGCCAAGTTCGAGCGGGGGCCGGCACAGATACGCAGTATTTT.

The gene calls are TRBV5-1 and TRBJ1-1, with D uncertain. The V gene lost 4 bases and the J gene lost 5 bases, with 24 bases spanning the gap. The CDR3 spans 17 residues. Germline V gene lookup returns CDR1 SGHRS and CDR2 YFSETQ. Here the CDR3 reads CASSPAPGPLGRTEAFF. CDR3 bases: TGCGCCAGCAGCCCCGCGCCAGGCCCTCTCGGGAGGACTGAAGCTTTCTTT. Full variable domain (missing parts from reference TRBV5-1 and TRBJ1-1): KAGVTQTPRYLIKTRGQQVTLSCSPISGHRSVSWYQQTPGQGLQFLFEYFSETQRNKGNFPGRFSGRQFSNSRSEMNVSTLELGDSALYLCASSPAPGPLGRTEAFFGQGTRLTVV.

V is TRBV30 and J is TRBJ1-6; D ambiguous. Germline CDR1 GTSNPN, CDR2 SVGIG (reference sequence). V was cut by 0 bases and J by 11 bases, with 11 bases left in between. This CDR3 region has 13 residues. CDR3 nucleotide sequence: TGTGCCTGGAGTGTATCGTTCCCGGCACCCCTCCACTTT. Encoded protein: CAWSVSFPAPLHF.